This TCR beta chain was captured by sequencing in a study of cytomegalovirus exposure and HLA in healthy donors (dated by TCRdb to about 2017). In the study overall: In an earlier analysis of approximately 500 of the donors, 276 Gb of sequence data and some 120 million unique TCR beta sequences from 180 million or so T cells were reported. An early release covering roughly 580 HLA-typed donors comprised about 300 gigabases of sequencing data and some 79 million unique TCR sequences. Of the 398 genotyped donors, 81% fell in the genetic ancestry cluster associated with self-reported Caucasian donors. The study aimed to test whether signatures of past pathogen exposure could be identified by cataloging public T cell receptors. The T cell repertoires of under 700 subjects were profiled by immunosequencing and related to cytomegalovirus serostatus. A separate validation cohort of roughly 130 different subjects was used in addition to the roughly 620-subject first cohort. High-throughput TCR immunosequencing, statistical association of individual TCRs with disease status, and machine learning were combined to predict cytomegalovirus infection status. To study patterns of TCR occurrence, a later analysis re-analyzed previously published TCR beta repertoires from around 660 donors and added high-resolution HLA genotyping. In the later analysis, no new phenotypic data were used to find candidate immune exposures; instead, reliance was placed on TCR beta sequences and their occurrence across donors. To decide whether each TCR beta V gene segment behaved as functional or pseudogenic, an earlier analysis of approximately 590 of the donors relied on high-throughput TCR beta sequencing. Donor age, sex, ethnicity and CMV serostatus were compiled alongside the repertoire data. A later genetic analysis took genome-wide SNP genotypes for about 65% of the 666 donors and used that subset as a discovery cohort. All discovery cohort repertoires had been generated on a single sequencing platform. HLA typing covered class I and class II loci at four-digit resolution. The number of typed donors differed by locus: roughly 629-640 for A, B, C, DRB1 and DQB1; approximately 520 for DQA1; 606 for DPA1; and roughly 450 for DPB1. Roughly five DR-DQ haplotypes were handled as single units for association and clustering because linkage in the cohort was strong. On average, around 240,000 unique TCR beta nucleotide sequences were sequenced per donor among roughly 430 genotyped donors of the cohort, with 15% to 20% of those sequences being non-productive. Here is what the overall study found, with its caveats: Cytomegalovirus status was reported to be diagnosed by the classifier with high specificity and sensitivity in both the original and validation cohorts. HLA typing was unavailable for some donors at each locus, so association tests used only the typed subset. Some IMGT-functional V segments, including TRBV6-2 and TRBV6-3, could not be told apart with the 87-base-pair reads, so those segments were excluded. The study gave a list of 150 to 200 TCR beta chains associated with cytomegalovirus. In a later genetic analysis, a missense DCLRE1C variant was associated with V-gene and J-gene trimming of TCR beta chains, and the association was replicated in an independent cohort. Because counts were too low, roughly 16 rarely observed V segments, including chromosome 9 orphons, were left out of the earlier analysis of 587 of the donors. In a later analysis, HLA-associated TCR beta chains showed more clonal expansion and lower generation probabilities than non-associated chains that were equally common. In vitro tests confirmed that a few of the cytomegalovirus-associated TCR beta chains recognize cytomegalovirus antigens. Across donors, most TCR sequences were observed very rarely, whereas some public TCRs were present in many individuals. The authors suggested that the approach could potentially be generalized to other disease states and immunological phenotypes. Correlated functional status among segregating V segments might reflect linkage disequilibrium, but an unknown experimental factor could not be ruled out. This cohort had only TCR beta chains sequenced, and the lack of alpha or paired-chain data limited which features could be detected. A later genetic analysis reported fewer N-insertions in productive TCRs among donors in an Asian-associated ancestry cluster than the roughly 620-donor mean. According to a later analysis, most CMV-associated TCR beta chains appeared to be HLA-restricted, and the HLA associations seemed to be driven largely by CMV exposure. Immune exposure information for the cohort was limited to CMV serostatus. At a false discovery rate of 0.05, a later analysis linked some 18,000 TCR beta sequences to specific HLA alleles. Strong co-occurrence of HLA alleles, especially DR and DQ, made assigning TCR associations to individual alleles difficult. The sequencing pipeline was judged likely to have produced a cluster of highly shared sequence variants as a technical artifact. A further reported finding was that TCR beta sequences accurately predicted the HLA-A and HLA-B alleles for most subjects in the first cohort. Several of the top co-occurrence clusters appeared to be linked to parvovirus B19, influenza, CMV and Epstein-Barr virus, according to a later analysis. In an earlier analysis of 587 of the donors, most TCR beta V segments appeared in productive rearrangements about 90% or about 30% of the time, broadly matching IMGT annotations. According to a later analysis, TCR association rates differed among HLA loci, with DRB1 alleles showing the most associated TCRs and HLA-C alleles showing the fewest. Roughly uniform sequencing depth across donors was assumed in presence/absence analyses, although this assumption may not hold.

The cohort comprised around 690 healthy bone marrow donors. All cohort members were sampled while nominally healthy, although unrecorded immune exposures were likely present. The donor was CMV seropositive and belonged to the group of about 290 seropositive cohort members. A peripheral blood sample was provided by each donor, and peripheral blood mononuclear cells were used for TCR beta sequencing. The Qiagen DNeasy Blood Extraction Kit was used to extract genomic DNA from the blood cell samples. According to the germline V gene (reference sequence), CDR1 reads SEHNR and CDR2 reads FQNEAQ. The CDR3 starts with the cysteine, ends with the phenylalanine, and has 15 residues. The kept DNA is CDR3 alone, 45 bases in frame from the first base. Library preparation was by the immunoSEQ multiplex PCR assay. A mixture of 60 forward primers for TCR Vbeta segments and 13 reverse primers for TCR Jbeta segments was used in the multiplex PCR. The CDR3 region of rearranged TCR beta genes was amplified from genomic DNA with a multiplex PCR assay. On the Illumina HiSeq System, the amplified TCR beta libraries were sequenced as 87-base-pair reads. The authors processed their data as follows. A later analysis counted 65 million to 90 million unique TCR beta chains across the 666 repertoires, and some 11 million of these chains were shared by at least two donors. Raw reads were error-corrected and collapsed into unique sequences with a nearest-neighbor algorithm that merged closely related sequences to remove PCR and sequencing errors. V, D and J gene segments were assigned by aligning CDR3 sequences to IMGT reference sequences. For a sequence to be retained, a match of at least six nucleotides was required to both a V gene segment and a J gene segment. A rearrangement was called productive if the CDR3 had no stop codons and remained in frame with V and J, and every other rearrangement was called non-productive. Following IMGT convention, CDR3 was defined as the stretch from the second conserved V-encoded cysteine to the conserved J-encoded phenylalanine. In an earlier analysis of approximately 590 of the donors, sequences lacking an unambiguous match to a single V gene segment were excluded. An earlier analysis of 587 of the donors called V segments functional above 56.7% productive rearrangements and segregating when the between-donor standard deviation exceeded 5%. To diagnose cytomegalovirus status from the catalog of TCR beta chain sequences, a statistical classification framework was built. V and J gene assignment, in a later analysis, came from comparing TCR nucleotide sequences with IMGT/GENE-DB human TR gene sequences. The TCRdist pipeline was used in a later analysis to assign CDR3 sequences and most-parsimonious VDJ recombination scenarios. In a later analysis, each TCR beta chain was defined by its CDR3 amino acid sequence together with its V-gene family, and reads lacking a unique V-gene family were excluded. To address suspected cross-contamination and a sequencing artifact, a later analysis removed 450 to 700 highly shared, low-generation-probability nucleotide sequences. A later analysis calculated a clonal expansion index for each public chain from normalized within-repertoire ranks of inferred template counts. In a later analysis, generation probabilities were computed using a VDJ recombination model fitted to out-of-frame rearrangements, and the results were checked against IGoR. Hypergeometric tests were used in a later analysis to score TCR-TCR, TCR-HLA and TCR-CMV co-occurrence, with a repertoire-size bias correction applied to the TCR pairs. To estimate false discovery rates, a later analysis permuted the HLA or CMV assignments 20 times. In a later analysis, co-occurring TCRs were grouped with DBSCAN, and TCRdist sequence similarity was added when clustering was performed within HLA-allele-positive subsets. Co-occurrence clustering excluded repertoires with fewer than 30,000 or more than 120,000 public chains, plus five with anomalous nucleotide sharing. TCRdb carries this immuneACCESS record with in-frame sequences only. Its versions omit some clonotypes, under half of them owing to an unresolved V gene in the studies checked, with the rest unexplained. V, J and clone size are taken as reported in that table, and D and trimming were inferred from the DNA itself. This sample gives 90,000 to 120,000 clones in total; about four fifths of them show up just once. The ten largest make up under 3.5% of the sample.

Turning to this clone: Its binding antigen is unknown. A read error may produce the germline difference seen at one junction end.

This sequence originates from a man aged 25 to 40 in good health and CMV-seropositive. The sequence joins TRBV7-9 to TRBJ2-3; TRBD1 could be the D gene, as 6 bases match. Sequencing used PBMCs. The DNA sequence follows: TGTTCCAGCAGCCCCCTTAAGGGGGTAACAGATACGCAGTATTTT. Translation gives CSSSPLKGVTDTQYF.